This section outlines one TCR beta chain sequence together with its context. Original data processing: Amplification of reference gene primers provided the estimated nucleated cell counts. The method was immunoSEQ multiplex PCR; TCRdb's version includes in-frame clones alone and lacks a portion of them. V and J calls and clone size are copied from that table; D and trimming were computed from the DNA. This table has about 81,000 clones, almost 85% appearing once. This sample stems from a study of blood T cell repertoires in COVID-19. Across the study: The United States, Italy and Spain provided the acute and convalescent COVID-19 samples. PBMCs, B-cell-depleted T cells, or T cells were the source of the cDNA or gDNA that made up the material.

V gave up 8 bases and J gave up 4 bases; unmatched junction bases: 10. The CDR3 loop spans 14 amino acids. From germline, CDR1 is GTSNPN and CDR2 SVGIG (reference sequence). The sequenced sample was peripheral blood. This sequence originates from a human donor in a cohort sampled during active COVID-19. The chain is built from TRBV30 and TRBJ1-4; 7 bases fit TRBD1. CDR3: CAGTRDSINEKLFF. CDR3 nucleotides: TGTGCCGGCACCCGGGACAGCATTAATGAAAAACTGTTTTTT. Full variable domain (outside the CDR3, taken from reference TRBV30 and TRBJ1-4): SQTIHQWPATLVQPVGSPLSLECTVEGTSNPNLYWYRQAAGRGLQLLFYSVGIGQISSEVPQNLSASRPQDRQFILSSKKLLLSDSGFYLCAGTRDSINEKLFFGSGTQLSVL.